One sample yielded the 3 T cell receptor beta chains listed below, sequenced in a study of cytomegalovirus exposure and HLA in healthy donors. Primers for the PCR totalled 60 Vbeta and 13 Jbeta. The assay was immunoSEQ multiplex PCR, and TCRdb's table has in-frame clones only and misses some. This sample yields about 280,000 clones, of which around 90% are seen a single time; less than 2.5% belongs to the top ten. Sequenced material: PBMCs. The receptors here all came from a young woman in good health and CMV-seronegative.

The chain joins TRBV6-4 to TRBJ2-3, with TRBD2 matching 13 bases. The CDR3 has 13 residues. The germline CDR1 and CDR2 sequences are MRHNA and SNTAGT. CDR3 region: CATSGGATDTQYF. DNA of the CDR3: TGTGCAACTAGCGGGGGGGCCACAGATACGCAGTATTTT.

The gene calls are TRBV5-4 and TRBJ1-5, with a tentative D call TRBD1 (6 bases). Trimming cost V 0 bases and J 9 bases, with 13 bases left between them. The germline V gene encodes CDR1 SGHNT and CDR2 YYREEE (reference sequence). CDR3 length equals 14 residues. CDR3 sequence (DNA): TGTGCCAGCAGCTTGGCAGGGGCCGCAGGGCCCCAGCATTTT. Translation gives CASSLAGAAGPQHF.

The chain has TRBV11-2 and TRBJ1-1, with TRBD1 matching over 7 bases. The length of the CDR3 is 14 residues. Germline V lookup: CDR1 SGHAT, CDR2 FQNNGV. J lost 8 bases, V lost 3 bases, and 9 bases had no gene match. Written as DNA, the CDR3 is TGTGCCAGCAGCTTGGGACCGACAGGGAGAGAAGCTTTCTTT. It is translated as CASSLGPTGREAFF.